This T cell receptor beta chain was identified in a study of blood T cell repertoires in COVID-19. Sequenced by immunoSEQ multiplex PCR; TCRdb stores in-frame clones only, minus some. The sample lists more than 200,000 clones; approximately 81% were seen once. CDR3 length: 16 residues. Germline lookup yields CDR1 LNHNV and CDR2 YYDKDF (reference sequence). The ends were cut back, 1 base at V and 8 bases at J, with 19 bases in the middle. The rearrangement uses TRBV15 and TRBJ2-3, with D perhaps matching TRBD2 (7 bases). Sequenced input: peripheral blood. This clonotype originated in an elderly woman with COVID-19, enrolled during active disease. This CDR3 reads CATSRVLGGIRGTQYF. CDR3 in DNA: TGTGCCACCAGCAGAGTATTGGGGGGGATCAGGGGTACGCAGTATTTT.